This is a list of T cell receptor beta chains from one sample in a study of blood T cell repertoires in COVID-19. Measured with immunoSEQ multiplex PCR; TCRdb has only the in-frame clones, and not every one. The sample has about 100,000 clones, 80% to 85% seen once; the top ten hold around 2%. Sequencing used peripheral blood. These receptors all stem from a man aged 70-80 years with active or convalescent COVID-19. The CDR3 runs from the conserved cysteine through the conserved F or W. Each record gives: V gene, J gene, D gene, clone size, CDR3 protein, CDR3 DNA. D genes are given only for firm matches. The listing skips clone size in some rows; elsewhere it reads once, few, many or a size class.

V: TRBV28
J: TRBJ1-5
D: NA
size: NA
CDR3: CASSSPTGSNQPQHF
DNA: TGTGCCAGCAGTTCCCCGACGGGATCCAATCAGCCCCAGCATTTT

V: TRBV4-1
J: TRBJ2-3
D: TRBD2
size: NA
CDR3: CASSQAAGLAPSTDTQYF
DNA: TGCGCCAGCAGCCAAGCCGCCGGACTAGCCCCAAGCACAGATACGCAGTATTTT

V: TRBV2
J: TRBJ2-1
D: TRBD1
size: NA
CDR3: CASSPTQGATYNEQFF
DNA: TGTGCCAGCAGCCCTACGCAGGGGGCGACCTACAATGAGCAGTTCTTC

V: TRBV7-9
J: TRBJ2-3
D: NA
size: NA
CDR3: CASSLAWGEHTQYF
DNA: TGTGCCAGCAGCTTAGCCTGGGGGGAACATACGCAGTATTTT

V: TRBV28
J: TRBJ1-3
D: TRBD1
size: NA
CDR3: CASSFTGTGSGNTIYF
DNA: TGTGCCAGCAGTTTTACCGGGACAGGGTCTGGAAACACCATATATTTT

V: TRBV10-3
J: TRBJ1-1
D: NA
size: NA
CDR3: CATLGQMNTEAFF
DNA: TGTGCCACCCTAGGACAGATGAACACTGAAGCTTTCTTT

V: TRBV11-2
J: TRBJ2-1
D: TRBD1
size: NA
CDR3: CASSQRQGAGYNEQFF
DNA: TGTGCCAGCAGCCAAAGACAGGGGGCGGGATACAATGAGCAGTTCTTC

V: TRBV6-1
J: TRBJ1-5
D: NA
size: NA
CDR3: CASSDRVRGLGQPQHF
DNA: TGTGCCAGCAGTGATCGGGTTCGGGGATTGGGTCAGCCCCAGCATTTT

V: TRBV5-1
J: TRBJ1-4
D: NA
size: NA
CDR3: CASSTYRADSGELFF
DNA: TGCGCCAGCAGCACCTACAGGGCCGATTCAGGGGAACTGTTTTTT

V: TRBV25-1
J: TRBJ2-3
D: NA
size: once
CDR3: CASSENRDSTDTQYF
DNA: TGTGCCAGCAGTGAGAACAGGGACAGCACAGATACGCAGTATTTT

V: TRBV6-5
J: TRBJ1-1
D: NA
size: NA
CDR3: CASSYLQGSGEAFF
DNA: TGTGCCAGCAGTTATTTGCAGGGAAGTGGTGAAGCTTTCTTT

V: TRBV9
J: TRBJ2-7
D: NA
size: NA
CDR3: CASSVGGGTREQYF
DNA: TGTGCCAGCAGCGTAGGCGGGGGCACTCGGGAGCAGTACTTC

V: TRBV6-2/TRBV6-3
J: TRBJ1-5
D: NA
size: NA
CDR3: CASSYGQYYQPQHF
DNA: TGTGCCAGCAGTTACGGACAGTATTATCAGCCCCAGCATTTT

V: TRBV5-6
J: TRBJ1-2
D: TRBD1
size: NA
CDR3: CASSKNRGDGYTF
DNA: TGTGCCAGCAGCAAGAACAGGGGTGATGGCTACACCTTC

V: TRBV7-9
J: TRBJ2-5
D: TRBD2
size: NA
CDR3: CASSLLAGFQETQYF
DNA: TGTGCCAGCAGCTTGCTAGCGGGGTTCCAAGAGACCCAGTACTTC

V: TRBV6-5
J: TRBJ1-1
D: NA
size: NA
CDR3: CASIPGYGGNTEAFF
DNA: TGTGCCAGCATCCCCGGGTACGGGGGGAACACTGAAGCTTTCTTT

V: TRBV18
J: TRBJ2-7
D: NA
size: NA
CDR3: CASSTTGSSSYEQYF
DNA: TGTGCCAGCTCGACTACCGGCTCGAGCTCCTACGAGCAGTACTTC

V: TRBV18
J: TRBJ2-2
D: NA
size: NA
CDR3: CASSPGLVNTGELFF
DNA: TGTGCCAGCTCACCGGGACTTGTGAACACCGGGGAGCTGTTTTTT

V: TRBV11-2
J: TRBJ2-1
D: TRBD2
size: once
CDR3: CASSLVGLAGGGNEQFF
DNA: TGTGCCAGCAGCTTAGTGGGACTAGCGGGGGGAGGGAATGAGCAGTTCTTC

V: TRBV15
J: TRBJ1-2
D: NA
size: NA
CDR3: CATSRDRQQNGYTF
DNA: TGTGCCACCAGCAGAGACAGACAGCAAAATGGCTACACCTTC

V: TRBV6-2/TRBV6-3
J: TRBJ2-1
D: TRBD1
size: once
CDR3: CASSRTGGEQFF
DNA: TGTGCCAGCAGCCGAACAGGGGGTGAGCAGTTCTTC

V: TRBV30
J: TRBJ1-5
D: NA
size: NA
CDR3: CAWRAGNSNQPQHF
DNA: TGTGCCTGGAGAGCCGGGAATAGCAATCAGCCCCAGCATTTT

V: TRBV2
J: TRBJ2-1
D: TRBD2
size: once
CDR3: CASKLAGLASEQFF
DNA: TGTGCCAGCAAACTAGCGGGGCTCGCCAGTGAGCAGTTCTTC

V: TRBV6-4
J: TRBJ1-1
D: TRBD1
size: NA
CDR3: CANLRANRGLHTEAFF
DNA: TGTGCCAACCTCCGCGCCAACAGGGGATTACACACTGAAGCTTTCTTT

V: TRBV3-1/TRBV3-2
J: TRBJ1-6
D: TRBD1
size: NA
CDR3: CASSPGQGNSPLHF
DNA: TGTGCCAGCAGCCCGGGACAGGGTAATTCACCCCTCCACTTT

V: TRBV19
J: TRBJ1-2
D: NA
size: once
CDR3: CASSIVWRAVYGYTF
DNA: TGTGCCAGTAGTATAGTGTGGAGGGCGGTCTATGGCTACACCTTC

V: TRBV3-1/TRBV3-2
J: TRBJ2-7
D: TRBD1
size: NA
CDR3: CASSQLSTGVRNF
DNA: TGTGCCAGCAGCCAGCTTTCTACAGGGGTGAGGAACTTC

V: TRBV29-1
J: TRBJ1-1
D: NA
size: once
CDR3: CSVDMGQGSEAFF
DNA: TGCAGCGTTGACATGGGGCAGGGGAGTGAAGCTTTCTTT

V: TRBV28
J: TRBJ1-4
D: TRBD1
size: once
CDR3: CASRAGQEREKLFF
DNA: TGTGCCAGCAGGGCGGGACAGGAACGTGAAAAACTGTTTTTT

V: TRBV27
J: TRBJ1-5
D: NA
size: NA
CDR3: CASSPPGGNQPQHF
DNA: TGTGCCAGCTCTCCCCCGGGGGGCAATCAGCCCCAGCATTTT

V: TRBV29-1
J: TRBJ1-1
D: NA
size: NA
CDR3: CSASTGRGTEAFF
DNA: TGCAGCGCTTCGACCGGGAGAGGAACTGAAGCTTTCTTT

V: TRBV5-4
J: TRBJ2-7
D: NA
size: NA
CDR3: CASSLIGSSYEQYF
DNA: TGTGCCAGCAGCTTGATAGGGAGTTCCTACGAGCAGTACTTC

V: TRBV9
J: TRBJ2-1
D: NA
size: NA
CDR3: CASALKGGANNEQFF
DNA: TGTGCCAGCGCTCTTAAGGGCGGGGCGAACAATGAGCAGTTCTTC

V: TRBV19
J: TRBJ1-2
D: NA
size: NA
CDR3: CASSSGQFYGYTF
DNA: TGTGCCAGTAGTTCCGGACAGTTCTATGGCTACACCTTC

V: TRBV11-2
J: TRBJ1-2
D: NA
size: NA
CDR3: CASRGRSYGYTF
DNA: TGTGCCAGCAGGGGCCGTTCCTATGGCTACACCTTC

V: TRBV18
J: TRBJ1-4
D: TRBD1
size: NA
CDR3: CASSGQGGTNEKLFF
DNA: TGTGCCAGCTCAGGACAGGGTGGTACTAATGAAAAACTGTTTTTT

V: TRBV21-1
J: TRBJ2-2
D: NA
size: once
CDR3: CASGWDRSPSIAGELFF
DNA: TGTGCCAGCGGGTGGGACAGATCACCTAGTATTGCCGGGGAGCTGTTTTTT

V: TRBV4-2
J: TRBJ2-1
D: TRBD2
size: NA
CDR3: CASSYAGTSGLRNEQFF
DNA: TGTGCCAGCAGCTATGCCGGGACTAGCGGCCTTCGCAATGAGCAGTTCTTC

V: TRBV6-1
J: TRBJ2-5
D: NA
size: NA
CDR3: CASSEQGTGQETQYF
DNA: TGTGCCAGCAGTGAACAAGGGACTGGGCAAGAGACCCAGTACTTC

V: TRBV7-9
J: TRBJ2-3
D: TRBD2
size: once
CDR3: CASSWRGGEDTQYF
DNA: TGTGCCAGCAGCTGGCGGGGGGGCGAAGATACGCAGTATTTT

V: TRBV4-2
J: TRBJ2-1
D: TRBD2
size: NA
CDR3: CASSQDRLGGGAAFF
DNA: TGTGCCAGCAGCCAAGATCGCTTGGGCGGGGGGGCCGCGTTCTTC

V: TRBV5-1
J: TRBJ2-7
D: TRBD1
size: once
CDR3: CASRGAGGSYEQYF
DNA: TGCGCCAGCAGGGGAGCAGGGGGCTCCTACGAGCAGTACTTC

V: TRBV6-5
J: TRBJ2-3
D: TRBD2
size: NA
CDR3: CASSPTSGTDTQYF
DNA: TGTGCCAGCAGCCCGACTAGCGGGACAGATACGCAGTATTTT

V: TRBV4-3
J: TRBJ1-3
D: TRBD1
size: NA
CDR3: CASSQVGQGARNTIYF
DNA: TGCGCCAGCAGCCAAGTAGGACAGGGGGCCAGAAACACCATATATTTT

V: TRBV27
J: TRBJ1-6
D: TRBD1
size: NA
CDR3: CASSLRMTGGNSPLHF
DNA: TGTGCCAGCAGTCTACGTATGACAGGGGGTAATTCACCCCTCCACTTT

V: TRBV2
J: TRBJ1-2
D: NA
size: NA
CDR3: CASSTRGDSGYTF
DNA: TGTGCCAGCAGTACTCGGGGGGATAGTGGCTACACCTTC

V: TRBV15
J: TRBJ2-2
D: NA
size: NA
CDR3: CATSRDPGGANTGELFF
DNA: TGTGCCACCAGCAGAGACCCCGGCGGGGCGAACACCGGGGAGCTGTTTTTT

V: TRBV7-3
J: TRBJ2-2
D: NA
size: once
CDR3: CASSLESGRAGELFF
DNA: TGTGCCAGCAGCTTAGAATCGGGGAGAGCCGGGGAGCTGTTTTTT

V: TRBV6-5
J: TRBJ2-7
D: NA
size: NA
CDR3: CASSYSREQVYEQYF
DNA: TGTGCCAGCAGTTACTCGAGGGAACAAGTCTACGAGCAGTACTTC

V: TRBV5-1
J: TRBJ2-5
D: TRBD1
size: NA
CDR3: CASSPGQRREETQYF
DNA: TGCGCCAGCAGCCCGGGACAGAGGCGTGAAGAGACCCAGTACTTC

V: TRBV7-2
J: TRBJ2-5
D: TRBD2
size: NA
CDR3: CASSPGLARETQYF
DNA: TGTGCCAGCAGCCCCGGACTAGCAAGAGAGACCCAGTACTTC

V: TRBV5-1
J: TRBJ1-4
D: NA
size: NA
CDR3: CASSQGSTNEKLFF
DNA: TGCGCCAGCAGCCAGGGGTCAACTAATGAAAAACTGTTTTTT

V: TRBV5-1
J: TRBJ2-5
D: TRBD1
size: NA
CDR3: CASSHPGQGRETQYF
DNA: TGCGCCAGCAGCCATCCGGGACAGGGTAGGGAGACCCAGTACTTC

V: TRBV3-1/TRBV3-2
J: TRBJ2-1
D: TRBD2
size: NA
CDR3: CASSPRKLAAGPFNEQFF
DNA: TGTGCCAGCAGCCCCAGAAAGCTAGCAGCGGGGCCCTTTAATGAGCAGTTCTTC